This T cell receptor beta chain was documented in a study of radiotherapy plus CTLA-4 blockade in lung cancer. A few counts support this clone. Using immunoSEQ multiplex PCR, the repertoire was profiled, and TCRdb retains in-frame clones only, with some absent. The table has about 120,000 clones, approximately 90% seen once; the top ten hold roughly 7%. V dropped 7 bases and J dropped 1 base, with 10 bases sitting between them. From germline, CDR1 is MDHEN and CDR2 SYDVKM. This CDR3 is 13 amino acids long. Treatment of patients with chemo-refractory metastatic non-small-cell lung cancer consisted of focal radiation plus CTLA-4 blockade with ipilimumab.

The specimen comprised peripheral blood, sampled from a patient treated with radiotherapy plus ipilimumab. The clonotype was recovered from a human donor with non-small cell lung cancer that progressed on radiotherapy plus ipilimumab. This chain uses TRBV28 with TRBJ1-1; no clear D gene. The CDR3 loop is CASKGRRNTEAFF. For the CDR3, the DNA is TGTGCCAGCAAAGGCAGACGGAACACTGAAGCTTTCTTT.